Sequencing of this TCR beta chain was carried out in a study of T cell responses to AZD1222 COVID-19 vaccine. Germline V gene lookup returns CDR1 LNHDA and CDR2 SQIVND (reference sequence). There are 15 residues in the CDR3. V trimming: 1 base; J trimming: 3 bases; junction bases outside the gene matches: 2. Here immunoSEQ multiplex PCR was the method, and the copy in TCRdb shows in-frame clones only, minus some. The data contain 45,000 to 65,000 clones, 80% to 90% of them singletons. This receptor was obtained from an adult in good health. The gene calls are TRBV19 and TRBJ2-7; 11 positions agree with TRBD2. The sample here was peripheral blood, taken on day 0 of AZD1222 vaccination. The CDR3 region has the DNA TGTGCCAGTAGTATAGCACTAGCGGGAGTCTACGAGCAGTACTTC. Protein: CASSIALAGVYEQYF.